Listed here are 25 T cell receptor beta chains from one sample, sequenced in a study of blood T cell repertoires in COVID-19. The table came from immunoSEQ multiplex PCR; TCRdb's copy has only in-frame clones and leaves some out. The sample holds 320,000 or so clones, roughly 87% seen once. Source material: PBMCs or T cells enriched from blood (not recorded which). These receptors were collected from a woman aged 30 to 39 who had recovered from COVID-19.

This clone was seen once. The chain is built from TRBV2 and TRBJ1-6; a weak D match, TRBD1 (6 bases). V shed 7 bases and J shed 7 bases, with 17 bases lying between them. The CDR3 extends over 15 amino acids. Germline V lookup: CDR1 SNHLY, CDR2 FYNNEI. The CDR3 sequence is CASTPSGAPNSPLHF. The CDR3, as DNA: TGTGCCAGCACCCCTTCAGGGGCACCCAATTCACCCCTCCACTTT.

The rearrangement uses TRBV11-2 and TRBJ1-3; TRBD1 is a possible D gene (5 bases). CDR3 length equals 16 residues. V was shortened by 1 base and J by 0 bases, with 10 bases between the two germline ends. CDR1 and CDR2 from the germline V gene are SGHAT and FQNNGV. The CDR3 loop reads CASSLATGRSGNTIYF. The CDR3 DNA reads TGTGCCAGCAGCTTAGCTACAGGACGCTCTGGAAACACCATATATTTT.

This clone occurred a few times. The chain recombines TRBV7-9 with TRBJ1-3; D remains unclear. Germline V gene data show CDR1 as SEHNR and CDR2 as FQNEAQ (reference sequence). There are 16 residues in the CDR3. V gave up 4 bases and J gave up 3 bases, with 16 bases separating them. The CDR3 DNA sequence: TGTGCCAGCAGCTCGGTGACGGGAGCTCTTGGAAACACCATATATTTT. Amino acids: CASSSVTGALGNTIYF.

V usage is TRBV10-3 and J usage is TRBJ2-7; the D gene is possibly TRBD1 (5 bases). CDR3 length: 12 residues. V lost 11 bases, J lost 7 bases, and 18 bases lay in between. Germline values: CDR1 ENHRY, CDR2 SYGVKD. CDR3 residues: CASFQRGGEQYF. CDR3 sequence (DNA): TGTGCCTCCTTCCAAAGGGGCGGAGAGCAGTACTTC.

The chain carries TRBV7-2 and TRBJ2-3, with TRBD2 matching 7 bases. The germline CDR1 and CDR2 sequences are SGHTA and FQGNSA. The CDR3 spans 13 residues. With 4 bases clipped from V and 4 bases from J, the junction kept 2 bases outside the gene matches. The DNA of the CDR3 is TGTGCCAGCAGCTGGGGACTACCAGATACGCAGTATTTT. Its protein product is CASSWGLPDTQYF.

Notes on this clone: Within the sample, other DNA sequences also encode this same CDR3. The chain recombines TRBV9 with TRBJ1-2, with 10 bases aligning to TRBD1. The length of the CDR3 is 14 residues. Germline assignment: CDR1 SGDLS and CDR2 YYNGEE. With 0 bases clipped from V and 5 bases from J, the junction kept 1 base outside the gene matches. CDR3 loop: CASSVGTGGYGYTF. In DNA form, the CDR3 reads TGTGCCAGCAGCGTAGGGACAGGGGGTTATGGCTACACCTTC. The complete variable domain, with remaining parts taken from reference TRBV9 and TRBJ1-2, reads DSGVTQTPKHLITATGQRVTLRCSPRSGDLSVYWYQQSLDQGLQFLIQYYNGEERAKGNILERFSAQQFPDLHSELNLSSLELGDSALYFCASSVGTGGYGYTFGSGTRLTVV.

CDR3 nucleotide sequence: TGTGCCAGCAGCCCCAGACAGGGGTTGGGGGATGGCTACACCTTC. Its protein product is CASSPRQGLGDGYTF. The gene calls are TRBV9 and TRBJ1-2; TRBD1 matches 8 bases. With V trimmed by 4 bases and J by 6 bases, 11 bases remained unmatched. The CDR3 is 15 amino acids. Germline CDR1 SGDLS, CDR2 YYNGEE.

The chain joins TRBV4-1 to TRBJ1-6; tentative D call: TRBD1 (6 bases). CDR3 length equals 15 residues. Germline CDR1 is MGHRA and CDR2 is YSYEKL. V lost 1 base and J 6 bases, leaving 10 bases between the germline ends. Here the CDR3 reads CASSQAGVVNSPLHF. The CDR3 DNA reads as TGCGCCAGCAGCCAAGCAGGGGTTGTTAATTCACCCCTCCACTTT.

This chain joins TRBV5-5 and TRBJ2-5; TRBD2 matches at 10 bases. Per germline, CDR1 SGHKS and CDR2 YYEKEE (reference sequence). The CDR3 runs 16 residues. J lost 5 bases, V lost 6 bases, and 13 bases had no gene match. In DNA, the CDR3 is TGTGCCAGCACCTGGAGAGGGCTAGCGGGGGCGGAGACCCAGTACTTC. Encoded protein: CASTWRGLAGAETQYF.

The chain has TRBV19 and TRBJ1-2; D may be TRBD1 (6 bases). CDR1 LNHDA and CDR2 SQIVND come from the germline V gene (reference sequence). The length of the CDR3 is 15 residues. V dropped 6 bases and J dropped 4 bases, with 18 bases sitting between them. CDR3 sequence reads: CASSPGKGVSYGYTF. The CDR3 DNA reads as TGTGCCAGTAGCCCCGGGAAGGGGGTGAGCTATGGCTACACCTTC.

This rearrangement joins TRBV9 to TRBJ2-2; D is possibly TRBD2 (5 bases). The CDR3 runs 15 residues. The germline gives CDR1 SGDLS, CDR2 YYNGEE. V gave up 1 base and J gave up 5 bases, with 12 bases separating them. The CDR3 spells CASSVTSRDTGELFF. The CDR3 nucleotides are TGTGCCAGCAGCGTAACGTCCCGGGATACCGGGGAGCTGTTTTTT.

The chain employs TRBV2 and TRBJ1-1; TRBD1 might be the D (5 bases). V was shortened by 6 bases and J by 1 base, with 12 bases between the two germline ends. The CDR3 is made up of 14 amino acids. CDR1 SNHLY and CDR2 FYNNEI come from the germline V gene. The CDR3 coding sequence is TGTGCCAGCAGCCAACCTAGGGGGAACACTGAAGCTTTCTTT. It encodes CASSQPRGNTEAFF.

This chain uses TRBV7-8 with TRBJ2-3, with 10 bases fitting TRBD1. After removal of 1 base from V and 0 bases from J, the junction contained 13 bases not matched to a gene. This CDR3 is built from 20 residues. The germline CDR1 and CDR2 sequences are SGHVS and FQNEAQ. DNA for the CDR3: TGTGCCAGCAGCTTAGACCCGGACAGGGGGGGATTCTCTAGCACAGATACGCAGTATTTT. It specifies CASSLDPDRGGFSSTDTQYF.

The CDR3 bases are TGCGCCAGCAGCCCTCAGACAGGACTCTATGGCTACACCTTC. Protein product: CASSPQTGLYGYTF. The chain combines TRBV4-1 with TRBJ1-2, with TRBD1 as a possible D gene (6 bases). The CDR3 is 14 amino acids. Germline-derived CDR1 and CDR2 are MGHRA and YSYEKL. V dropped 4 bases and J dropped 4 bases, with 13 bases sitting between them.

J is TRBJ1-2 and V is TRBV28; D possibly corresponds to TRBD1 (5 bases). Germline CDR1 and CDR2: MDHEN and SYDVKM. V dropped 6 bases and J dropped 8 bases, with 22 bases sitting between them. The CDR3 has 15 residues. CDR3 DNA sequence: TGTGCCAGCAGACTAACCGACGGAACAGGTTCCGGCTACACCTTC. Its protein product is CASRLTDGTGSGYTF.

The chain is built from TRBV7-9 and TRBJ2-5; D is unclear. The germline V gene has CDR1 SEHNR and CDR2 FQNEAQ (reference sequence). The germline V and J ends were trimmed by 1 base and 0 bases, with 12 bases remaining between them. The CDR3 extends over 16 amino acids. The DNA of the CDR3 is TGTGCCAGCAGCTTAGTCCGTTTTGACTACCAAGAGACCCAGTACTTC. Its translation: CASSLVRFDYQETQYF.

This clone was seen a few times. This sequence joins TRBV3-1 (or the pseudogene TRBV3-2) and TRBJ1-6; TRBD1 aligns across 9 bases. V shed 2 bases, J shed 9 bases, and the junction held 2 bases outside the gene matches. The CDR3 loop spans 14 amino acids. CDR1 and CDR2 from the germline V gene are LGHDT and YNNKEL (reference sequence). In nucleotides, the CDR3 is TGTGCCAGCAGCCAAAAGACAGGGGGTTCACCCCTCCACTTT. Translated, it gives CASSQKTGGSPLHF.

The chain employs TRBV29-1 and TRBJ2-3; 8 bases map to TRBD2. There are 16 residues in the CDR3. Trimming took 1 base from V and 2 from J; bases not matched to a gene: 8. Germline V gene data show CDR1 as SQVTM and CDR2 as ANQGSEA. This CDR3 is CSVEVVSGATTDTQYF. In nucleotides, the CDR3 is TGCAGCGTTGAAGTTGTTAGCGGGGCAACCACAGATACGCAGTATTTT.

The rearrangement joins TRBV28 to TRBJ2-2; D possibly corresponds to TRBD1 (5 bases). The CDR3 runs 15 residues. Trimming removed 5 bases at V and 4 bases at J, with 14 bases between. CDR1 and CDR2 from the germline V gene are MDHEN and SYDVKM. The DNA of the CDR3 is TGTGCCAGCAGTCTAGGGGTCATTATCACCGGGGAGCTGTTTTTT. Amino acid sequence: CASSLGVIITGELFF.

The chain is built from TRBV19 and TRBJ1-1; tentatively, D is TRBD1 (6 bases). Trimming cost V 1 base and J 1 base, with 16 bases left between them. The CDR3 is made up of 17 amino acids. The V gene's germline CDR1 is LNHDA and CDR2 SQIVND (reference sequence). As DNA, the CDR3 is TGTGCCAGTAGTATAGTAGGGGGGGGGCGGACGAACACTGAAGCTTTCTTT. Its translation: CASSIVGGGRTNTEAFF.

This clone has more than one count but fewer than ten. J is TRBJ1-6 and V is TRBV2; no reliable D call. The germline gives CDR1 SNHLY, CDR2 FYNNEI. V gave up 2 bases and J gave up 2 bases, with 7 bases separating them. The CDR3 sequence is 15 residues long. The CDR3 loop reads CASSEIPAYNSPLHF. CDR3 coding DNA: TGTGCCAGCAGTGAAATCCCAGCCTATAATTCACCCCTCCACTTT.

The table lists this clone with a count of one. J is TRBJ2-7 and V is TRBV13; weak D call: TRBD1 (6 bases). Trimming took 4 bases from V and 4 from J, leaving 8 bases between them. Germline CDR1 and CDR2: PRHDT and FYEKMQ (reference sequence). There are 12 residues in the CDR3. Here the CDR3 DNA reads TGTGCCAGCAGCTCCAGGGGTTACGAGCAGTACTTC. It translates to CASSSRGYEQYF.

The chain joins TRBV7-2 to TRBJ1-2; the match to TRBD1 covers 7 bases. V shed 3 bases, J shed 8 bases, and the junction held 15 bases outside the gene matches. This CDR3 spans 16 amino acids. Germline loops: CDR1 SGHTA, CDR2 FQGNSA. The CDR3 DNA follows: TGTGCCAGCAGCTTGAGGGCGACAGGGCCATCGAGGGGCTACACCTTC. It is translated as CASSLRATGPSRGYTF.

This clone has only a few counts. The rearrangement joins TRBV24-1 to TRBJ1-1, with D possibly matching TRBD1 (6 bases). The V end lost 2 bases, the J end lost 8 bases, and 11 bases lay between the germline ends. The CDR3 sequence is 13 residues long. Germline CDR1 is KGHDR and CDR2 is SFDVKD. In nucleotides, the CDR3 is TGTGCCACCAGTGATTGGAATACAGGGGAAGCTTTCTTT. This codes for CATSDWNTGEAFF.

As regards this clone: The sample holds other DNA sequences that translate to the same CDR3. V gene TRBV6-2 or TRBV6-3 combines with J gene TRBJ1-2; TRBD1 matches 7 bases. V lost 6 bases, J lost 4 bases, and 8 bases stayed unmatched. Germline lookup yields CDR1 MNHEY and CDR2 SVGEGT. This CDR3 comprises 14 residues. As DNA, the CDR3 is TGTGCCAGCAGCCGGACTCGGGACAGCTATGGCTACACCTTC. Translating gives CASSRTRDSYGYTF.